This T cell receptor beta chain is drawn from a study of CD4 T cell repertoires in COVID-19 (dated by TCRdb to the early 2020s). About the study as a whole: To analyze cross-reactivity, CFSE-low cells were expanded with IL-2 for 9 to 10 days and then labeled again and restimulated with spike proteins from other coronaviruses. Naturally processed CD4+ T cell responses to SARS-CoV-2 spike and nucleoprotein were characterized in COVID-19-recovered individuals, and clonal composition was assessed by TCR Vbeta sequencing. Subset-level TCR Vbeta repertoire analysis of SARS-CoV-2-reactive T cells was performed in a few recovered individuals.

Interpreted using the paper, the time point label stands for: sample from a COVID-19-recovered individual after infection. The donors were patients who had gone through COVID-19 ranging from mild to severe and had recovered. Uncultured memory T cell samples were subjected to sequencing directly after ex vivo isolation. From peripheral blood mononuclear cells, the researchers isolated CD4+ total memory, central memory, effector memory and circulating T follicular helper cells. Comments on this clone: Its antigen target is currently unknown. Nothing much larger sits one base from this clone, and base qualities are not available.

Library preparation used the immunoSEQ multiplex PCR assay. The authors processed their data as follows. The Chao-Jaccard similarity index and counts of shared clonotypes were used to quantify repertoire overlap between subsets. Not all clones reach the TCRdb copy of this immuneACCESS table, which keeps in-frame sequences only. Checked studies attribute under half of the gap to unresolved V genes and leave the rest unexplained. Clone size and V and J calls were adopted from that table, with D and trimming inferred from the DNA. The sample table lists approximately 75,000 clones, about four fifths of them with a count of one. The top ten clones comprise roughly 0.6% of the sample. Study-wide conclusions, independent of this receptor: Several of the most expanded SARS-CoV-2-reactive clonotypes were found to be shared between two or all three memory subsets, suggesting intraclonal diversification. Between about 6.5 and 27% of SARS-CoV-2 clonotypes were also found in SARS-CoV and/or HKU1 spike-stimulated secondary cultures, consistent with cross-reactivity.

V and J are truncated by 5 bases and 0 bases respectively, leaving an intervening sequence of 12 bases. From its cysteine to its phenylalanine, the CDR3 spans 14 amino acids. Of all the DNA, just the CDR3 is kept, 42 bases in frame from base 1. CDR1 and CDR2, per the germline V gene, are SQVTM and ANQGSEA. The starting material was CD4+ T cells from peripheral blood, obtained after recovery from COVID-19. This receptor was obtained from a human donor who had COVID-19. Recombination connected TRBV29-1 to TRBJ2-3; too little of a D gene remains to name it. The CDR3 here reads CSVRRRSSTDTQYF. The DNA sequence is as follows: TGCAGCGTTCGTCGGCGGAGCAGCACAGATACGCAGTATTTT.